The 21 T cell receptor beta chains given below trace back to one sample, sequenced in a study of blood T cells in healthy people across ages (dated by TCRdb to between 2014 and 2017). Receptor amplification or capture employed 5' RACE. A second PCR of about 7 to 12 cycles was run with a J-beta primer mix and a sample-barcoded 5' primer. TCRdb reworked the public reads: Q25 trimming with fastp, MiXCR clone assembly, productive beta chains retained. For every CDR3 protein sequence, its rows merge into one entry that carries the most common genes and DNA. Across this sample there are approximately 2,000,000 distinct CDR3 sequences, with about two fifths seen only once. The ten most abundant clones make up under 30% of the sample. The sample comprised blood. These receptors originate from a human donor in good health.

The V and J genes are TRBV12-3 or TRBV12-4 and TRBJ2-1; D may be TRBD2 (6 bases). Trimming took 3 bases from V and 15 from J, leaving 15 bases between them. This CDR3 region has 12 residues. This CDR3 reads CASSFIGSHLFF. DNA of the CDR3: TGTGCCAGCAGTTTCATCGGGAGCCATCTGTTCTTC.

In its sample, this clonotype was seen a few times. The CDR3 loop reads CASSQGAGAGYGYTF. DNA for the CDR3: TGTGCCAGCAGCCAAGGTGCGGGCGCGGGCTATGGCTACACCTTC. The V call is TRBV14, the J call TRBJ1-2; D call uncertain. Trimming took off 1 base at V and 4 bases at J, with 13 bases between the two ends. The CDR3 length is 15 residues. CDR1 and CDR2 from the germline V gene are SGHDN and FVKESK.

The chain is built from TRBV4-3 and TRBJ1-2, with 7 positions matching TRBD1. The CDR3 is 13 residues long. CDR1 and CDR2 from the germline V gene are LGHNA and YSLEER. V shed 1 base and J 8 bases; nucleotides not matched to a gene: 4. CDR3 residues: CASSQGRGLGYTF. The DNA for the CDR3 is TGCGCCAGCAGCCAAGGGAGGGGGCTCGGCTACACCTTC.

This clonotype was picked up a small number of times. The chain has TRBV6-5 and TRBJ1-6; the D gene is possibly TRBD1 (5 bases). V was shortened by 6 bases and J by 8 bases, with 11 bases between the two germline ends. The CDR3 has 13 amino acids. Germline CDR1 and CDR2: MNHEY and SVGAGI. CDR3 loop: CASSYLQDSPLHF. In DNA form, the CDR3 reads TGTGCCAGCAGCTATCTACAGGATTCACCCCTCCACTTT.

The sample holds a few counts of this clonotype. CDR3 loop: CASSSAGVREQFF. For the CDR3, the DNA is TGTGCCAGCAGTAGTGCAGGGGTCCGTGAGCAGTTCTTC. The rearrangement joins TRBV25-1 to TRBJ2-1; a possible D gene is TRBD1 (6 bases). Between the trimmed V and J ends, which lost 5 bases and 9 bases, there was a span of 14 bases. Germline V gives CDR1 MGHDK, CDR2 SYGVNS. The CDR3 length is 13 residues.

V is TRBV7-9 and J is TRBJ2-5, with 7 bases fitting TRBD1. CDR3 length equals 15 residues. Germline CDR1 and CDR2: SEHNR and FQNEAQ (reference sequence). V lost 5 bases, J lost 3 bases, and 9 bases stayed unmatched. CDR3: CASSPGTVHEETQYF. The CDR3 DNA reads as TGTGCCAGCAGCCCGGGGACAGTACACGAAGAGACCCAGTACTTC.

This chain links TRBV10-3 with TRBJ2-4, with a weak D call TRBD2 (5 bases). There are 11 residues in the CDR3. V was clipped by 3 bases and J by 13 bases, with 10 bases between them. Germline V lookup: CDR1 ENHRY, CDR2 SYGVKD. The CDR3 protein is CAISDFGEQYF. The CDR3 DNA follows: TGTGCCATCAGTGACTTCGGGGAGCAGTACTTC.

In nucleotides, the CDR3 is TGTGCCAGCAGTTACGAGATTATCTATGGCTACACCTTC. Translation: CASSYEIIYGYTF. V is TRBV6-6 and J is TRBJ1-2; the D is unclear. This CDR3 has 13 residues. The germline gives CDR1 MNHNY, CDR2 SVGAGI (reference sequence). Trimming took off 2 bases at V and 4 bases at J, with 8 bases between the two ends.

The chain is built from TRBV4-1 and TRBJ2-1; 7 positions match TRBD2. The V gene's germline CDR1 is MGHRA and CDR2 YSYEKL. J lost 0 bases, V lost 0 bases, and 5 bases had no gene match. The CDR3 has 17 amino acids. The CDR3 region has the DNA TGCGCCAGCAGCCAAGATTGGGGGGGACTCTCCTACAATGAGCAGTTCTTC. Translating it yields CASSQDWGGLSYNEQFF.

In its sample, this clonotype was seen many times. J is TRBJ1-5 and V is TRBV7-2; weak D call: TRBD1 (6 bases). V was pared by 6 bases and J by 0 bases, with 12 bases between. Per germline, CDR1 SGHTA and CDR2 FQGNSA. This CDR3 is built from 15 residues. The CDR3 region is CASSLYRDSNQPQHF. CDR3 coding DNA: TGTGCCAGCAGTTTATACAGGGATAGCAATCAGCCCCAGCATTTT.

Note on this clonotype: Relative to the germline gene, one junction end is altered; a read error may explain this. CDR3 protein: CACSSQGFEQYF. CDR3 in DNA: TGTGCCTGCAGCTCCCAGGGGTTCGAGCAGTACTTT. The gene calls are TRBV7-9 and TRBJ2-7; the D gene is possibly TRBD1 (6 bases). Germline CDR1 and CDR2: SEHNR and FQNEAQ (reference sequence). CDR3 length: 12 amino acids.

Notes on this clonotype: Its ends do not fully match the called genes, so a read error is possible. The V call is TRBV19, the J call TRBJ2-7; no definite D call. CDR1 is LNHDA, CDR2 SQIVND, per germline (reference sequence). CDR3 length equals 13 residues. This chain's CDR3 is CASTDGISYGQYF. The CDR3 bases are TGTGCCAGTACTGACGGAATCTCCTACGGGCAGTACTTC.

The chain couples TRBV28 to TRBJ2-5; D possibly uses TRBD1 or TRBD2 (5 bases each). CDR1 is MDHEN, CDR2 SYDVKM, per germline. This CDR3 region has 14 residues. The V end was cut by 0 bases, the J end by 5 bases, with 10 bases between. CDR3 protein: CASSLWRGGETQYF. Written as DNA, the CDR3 is TGTGCCAGCAGTTTATGGAGGGGTGGGGAGACCCAGTACTTC.

This clonotype was recorded a few times. The chain couples TRBV7-3 to TRBJ2-3; 11 bases align to TRBD2. The J segment lost 5 bases and the V segment lost 1 base, leaving 5 bases of the junction unmatched. Germline V CDR1 and CDR2: SGHTA, FQGTGA. The CDR3 has 16 amino acids. The CDR3 reads CASSLNSGGALDTQYF. The CDR3 region has the DNA TGTGCCAGCAGCTTAAATAGCGGGGGGGCCTTAGATACGCAGTATTTT.

The gene calls are TRBV6-1 and TRBJ1-5; D gene ambiguous. V was cut by 5 bases and J by 0 bases, with 11 bases left in between. The germline gives CDR1 MNHNS, CDR2 SASEGT. The CDR3 runs 15 residues. This chain's CDR3 is CASSIQTDSNQPQHF. CDR3 DNA: TGTGCCAGCAGTATCCAGACGGATAGCAATCAGCCCCAGCATTTT.

Remarks on this clonotype: It may be a read error: a sequence one base away is much more abundant. The rearrangement uses TRBV10-3 and TRBJ2-5; D possibly corresponds to TRBD2 (5 bases). Germline values: CDR1 ENHRY, CDR2 SYGVKD. The CDR3 is made up of 14 amino acids. The ends were cut back, 3 bases at V and 11 bases at J, with 19 bases in the middle. The CDR3 DNA reads as TGTGCCATCAGTGACGGACGGGGAGACAATGAGCAGTACTTC. Amino acids: CAISDGRGDNEQYF.

J is TRBJ2-4 and V is TRBV4-2; D is unclear. The last part of the DNA fits TRBJ2-7 better; the J call may be wrong. The CDR3 contains 14 residues. The germline V gene encodes CDR1 LGHNA and CDR2 YNFKEQ. CDR3 loop: CASSQEVNSNEQYF. DNA of the CDR3: TGTGCCAGCAGCCAGGAAGTGAATAGTAACGAGCAGTACTTC.

This rearrangement joins TRBV29-1 to TRBJ2-1; 14 bases match TRBD2. This CDR3 region has 16 residues. Unmatched junction bases numbered 15, after V lost 7 bases and J lost 10 bases. Germline-derived CDR1 and CDR2 are SQVTM and ANQGSEA. CDR3: CSAMGLAGVFSYEQFF. CDR3 bases: TGCAGCGCAATGGGACTAGCGGGGGTTTTCTCCTACGAGCAGTTCTTC.

This CDR3 reads CSASKGSSGKDEQYF. CDR3 bases: TGCAGTGCTAGTAAGGGGTCTAGCGGAAAAGATGAGCAGTACTTC. The J gene is TRBJ2-4, the V gene TRBV20-1; 7 nucleotides agree with TRBD2. V was clipped by 3 bases and J by 13 bases; unmatched bases: 18. The V gene's germline CDR1 is DFQATT and CDR2 SNEGSKA (reference sequence). This CDR3 comprises 15 residues.

This clonotype came up once. The chain recombines TRBV5-1 with TRBJ1-3, with a weak D call TRBD1 (6 bases). V lost 4 bases and J 0 bases, leaving 11 bases between the germline ends. The CDR3 runs to 15 residues. Germline V lookup: CDR1 SGHRS, CDR2 YFSETQ. The CDR3 protein is CASSIDRPSGNTIYF. As DNA, the CDR3 is TGCGCCAGCAGCATCGACAGGCCCTCTGGAAACACCATATATTTT.

This rearrangement joins TRBV12-3 or TRBV12-4 to TRBJ1-4; weak D call: TRBD1 (5 bases). This CDR3 region has 14 residues. Trimming cost V 4 bases and J 10 bases, with 16 bases left between them. The CDR3 spells CASSSDRPYGKLFF. CDR3 DNA sequence: TGTGCCAGCAGTTCCGACAGACCCTATGGAAAACTGTTTTTT.